This T cell receptor (beta chain) was observed in a study of cytomegalovirus exposure and HLA in healthy donors. This clone occurred once. The target antigen is unknown. Germline CDR1 and CDR2: SGHTA and FQGNSA. Unmatched junction bases numbered 3, after V lost 4 bases and J lost 1 base. This CDR3 comprises 16 residues. Notes on the study in general: Several top significant clusters appeared, in a later analysis, to be linked to common viral pathogens.

The PCR employed 60 Vbeta primers together with 13 Jbeta primers. In the authors' methods: A follow-up analysis tallied tens of millions of unique TCR beta chains, roughly 11 million shared. Generated by immunoSEQ multiplex PCR, the TCRdb table keeps only in-frame clones and is missing some. D and trimming come from the DNA, and the V and J calls and clone size come from that table. This sample has around 190,000 clones, with about 69% found just once. Samples came from healthy bone marrow donors. This receptor was obtained from a man younger than 45 in good health and CMV-seropositive. What was sequenced was PBMCs. This chain links TRBV7-2 with TRBJ2-2, with TRBD2 matching over 10 bases. CDR3 nucleotide sequence: TGTGCCAGCAGCTCCCGGACTAGCGGGAACACCGGGGAGCTGTTTTTT. This gives the protein CASSSRTSGNTGELFF.